Below are 30 T cell receptor beta chains sequenced from a single sample in a study of OX40 agonist ivuxolimab in advanced cancers. Sequenced by immunoSEQ multiplex PCR; TCRdb stores in-frame clones only, minus some. This sample has over 45,000 clones, with 70% to 80% found just once. This specimen was CD4+ or CD8+ T cells sorted from blood, taken in a trial of the OX40 agonist ivuxolimab. These receptors were obtained from an adult with an advanced solid tumor such as melanoma, head and neck, liver or kidney cancer.

V usage is TRBV7-9 and J usage is TRBJ2-1; the D gene is possibly TRBD2 (7 bases). Trimming removed 5 bases from V and 8 bases from J, with 19 bases in between. This CDR3 region has 15 residues. Germline CDR1 SEHNR, CDR2 FQNEAQ (reference sequence). DNA for the CDR3: TGTGCCAGCAGCCAAGGGGGGGGCGGGAGCCATGAGCAGTTCTTC. Translated: CASSQGGGGSHEQFF.

The chain links TRBV19 to TRBJ1-1, with a possible D match to TRBD1 (6 bases). This CDR3 region has 16 residues. The ends were cut back, 5 bases at V and 5 bases at J, with 21 bases in the middle. Germline V gene sequence: CDR1 LNHDA, CDR2 SQIVND (reference sequence). The CDR3 protein is CASSSSGQARGTEAFF. The CDR3 DNA follows: TGTGCCAGTAGTTCGTCCGGCCAGGCCAGGGGAACTGAAGCTTTCTTT.

The genes are TRBV18 and TRBJ2-2, with D possibly matching TRBD1 (6 bases). V lost 1 base, J lost 2 bases, and 11 bases lay in between. Germline V gives CDR1 KGHSH, CDR2 LQKENI. This CDR3 has 16 amino acids. The CDR3 reads CASSPQGTTNTGELFF. CDR3 in DNA: TGTGCCAGCTCACCACAGGGGACAACTAACACCGGGGAGCTGTTTTTT.

This chain connects TRBV6-6 to TRBJ1-5; D not certain. Per the germline V gene, CDR1 is MNHNY and CDR2 is SVGAGI (reference sequence). V lost 6 bases to trimming and J lost 0 bases, with 9 bases between them. The CDR3 is made up of 14 amino acids. The CDR3 is CASRRENSNQPQHF. The CDR3, as DNA: TGTGCCAGCAGACGGGAGAATAGCAATCAGCCCCAGCATTTT.

The chain has TRBV30 and TRBJ2-3; 8 bases map to TRBD2. CDR1 GTSNPN and CDR2 SVGIG come from the germline V gene (reference sequence). The CDR3 is 17 amino acids. The V segment lost 5 bases and the J segment 3 bases; nucleotides outside the gene matches: 16. Here the CDR3 DNA reads TGTGCCTGGGGACGAAGTCGGGAGGGCCCTCGAACAGATACGCAGTATTTT. It is translated as CAWGRSREGPRTDTQYF. Combining the CDR3 with reference TRBV30 and TRBJ2-3 gives the whole variable domain SQTIHQWPATLVQPVGSPLSLECTVEGTSNPNLYWYRQAAGRGLQLLFYSVGIGQISSEVPQNLSASRPQDRQFILSSKKLLLSDSGFYLCAWGRSREGPRTDTQYFGPGTRLTVL.

V usage is TRBV30 and J usage is TRBJ1-2; TRBD1 might be the D (5 bases). The germline gives CDR1 GTSNPN, CDR2 SVGIG (reference sequence). This CDR3 has 12 residues. Trimming cost V 0 bases and J 6 bases, with 8 bases left between them. The CDR3 here is CAWSVRGHGYTF. The DNA of the CDR3 is TGTGCCTGGAGTGTAAGGGGACATGGCTACACCTTC. The variable domain in full, completed from reference TRBV30 and TRBJ1-2, reads SQTIHQWPATLVQPVGSPLSLECTVEGTSNPNLYWYRQAAGRGLQLLFYSVGIGQISSEVPQNLSASRPQDRQFILSSKKLLLSDSGFYLCAWSVRGHGYTFGSGTRLTVV.

The chain carries TRBV10-3 and TRBJ2-4, with D perhaps TRBD2 (6 bases). The CDR3 has 14 amino acids. The germline V and J ends were trimmed by 1 base and 9 bases, with 13 bases remaining between them. Germline lookup yields CDR1 ENHRY and CDR2 SYGVKD. CDR3 sequence: CAISEYGGYGIQYF. For the CDR3, the DNA is TGTGCCATCAGTGAGTATGGAGGGTATGGCATTCAGTACTTC.

This clone showed up just once. The chain combines TRBV29-1 with TRBJ2-1; D not certain. V lost 3 bases, J lost 6 bases, and 6 bases lay in between. Per germline, CDR1 SQVTM and CDR2 ANQGSEA. The CDR3 is made up of 11 amino acids. In nucleotides, the CDR3 is TGCAGCGTTGACAGGCCCAATGAGCAGTTCTTC. Protein product: CSVDRPNEQFF.

The chain has TRBV5-1 and TRBJ2-5; 9 bases agree with TRBD2. J was trimmed by 1 base and V by 4 bases; bases with no gene match: 5. CDR1 SGHRS and CDR2 YFSETQ come from the germline V gene. This CDR3 has 15 residues. CDR3 coding DNA: TGCGCCAGCAGCCGAGGCGGGGGGGCCCAAGAGACCCAGTACTTC. It yields the protein CASSRGGGAQETQYF.

The V gene is TRBV2, the J gene TRBJ1-5, with a tentative D call TRBD1 (5 bases). The ends were cut back, 4 bases at V and 6 bases at J, with 16 bases in the middle. This CDR3 region has 15 residues. Germline V gives CDR1 SNHLY, CDR2 FYNNEI. The chain's CDR3 is CASSVGSGKGQPQHF. CDR3 bases: TGTGCCAGCAGTGTGGGCTCAGGGAAGGGTCAGCCCCAGCATTTT.

The rearrangement uses TRBV2 and TRBJ1-5, with TRBD1 as a possible D gene (5 bases). V was shortened by 8 bases and J by 6 bases, with 14 bases between the two germline ends. The CDR3 runs to 13 residues. The germline V gene encodes CDR1 SNHLY and CDR2 FYNNEI. Written as DNA, the CDR3 is TGTGCCAGCCGTACAGGACAATCTCAGCCCCAGCATTTT. It is translated as CASRTGQSQPQHF.

This chain joins TRBV6-6 and TRBJ2-5, with D possibly TRBD1 on 5 matching bases. The J call is uncertain, as TRBJ2-7 better fits the DNA end. The CDR3 covers 12 residues. The germline V gene encodes CDR1 MNHNY and CDR2 SVGAGI (reference sequence). CDR3 bases: TGTGCCAGCAGTGGGGCATCCTACGAGCAGTACTTC. It is translated as CASSGASYEQYF.

The chain couples TRBV15 to TRBJ2-7; a possible D gene is TRBD2 (6 bases). V shed 0 bases and J shed 2 bases, with 17 bases lying between them. The CDR3 runs to 17 residues. Germline-derived CDR1 and CDR2 are LNHNV and YYDKDF (reference sequence). The CDR3 nucleotides are TGTGCCACCAGCAGAGATCTCGTTGGGAGGTTGGCCTACGAGCAGTACTTC. Amino acid sequence: CATSRDLVGRLAYEQYF. Looking up the rest from reference TRBV15 and TRBJ2-7 gives the full variable domain: DAMVIQNPRYQVTQFGKPVTLSCSQTLNHNVMYWYQQKSSQAPKLLFHYYDKDFNNEADTPDNFQSRRPNTSFCFLDIRSPGLGDTAMYLCATSRDLVGRLAYEQYFGPGTRLTVT.

The V and J genes are TRBV28 and TRBJ2-3, with a possible D match to TRBD1 (5 bases). With 7 bases removed from V and 0 bases from J, the gap between germline ends came to 11 bases. The CDR3 loop spans 14 amino acids. CDR1 is MDHEN and CDR2 is SYDVKM in the germline V gene. For the CDR3, the DNA is TGTGCCAGCACTTCTCCAGGGAGCACAGATACGCAGTATTTT. It encodes CASTSPGSTDTQYF.

The genes are TRBV5-1 and TRBJ2-7; D gene uncertain. In germline, CDR1 is SGHRS, CDR2 YFSETQ. This CDR3 has 14 amino acids. Between the trimmed V and J ends, which lost 4 bases and 2 bases, there was a span of 13 bases. As DNA, the CDR3 is TGCGCCAGCAGCCCCTCCTCGAATACCTACGAGCAGTACTTC. Protein sequence: CASSPSSNTYEQYF.

The rearrangement links TRBV19 to TRBJ1-5; the match to TRBD1 covers 7 bases. V lost 7 bases and J lost 0; bases outside the gene matches: 3. Germline values: CDR1 LNHDA, CDR2 SQIVND (reference sequence). The CDR3 consists of 14 residues. CDR3 loop: CASTGTDSNQPQHF. In nucleotides, the CDR3 is TGTGCCAGTACCGGGACAGATAGCAATCAGCCCCAGCATTTT.

This chain connects TRBV14 to TRBJ1-1; unclear D gene. The CDR3 extends over 15 amino acids. Per germline, CDR1 SGHDN and CDR2 FVKESK. Trimming stripped 2 bases from V and 0 bases from J, with 10 bases between. CDR3 sequence (DNA): TGTGCCAGCAGCCAATTAGTAGCTCTGAACACTGAAGCTTTCTTT. Amino acid sequence: CASSQLVALNTEAFF.

The V call is TRBV2, the J call TRBJ2-3, with 7 bases lining up with TRBD1. CDR3 length: 13 residues. CDR1 is SNHLY and CDR2 is FYNNEI in the germline V gene. V lost 5 bases and J lost 7; bases outside the gene matches: 6. The CDR3 here is CASSRDSFYTQYF. As DNA, the CDR3 is TGTGCCAGCAGTAGGGACAGTTTTTATACGCAGTATTTT.

V gene TRBV6-5 combines with J gene TRBJ2-3; TRBD1 is a possible D gene (5 bases). CDR1 and CDR2 from the germline V gene are MNHEY and SVGAGI. Trimming took off 8 bases at V and 2 bases at J, with 11 bases between the two ends. The CDR3 totals 13 residues. The DNA of the CDR3 is TGTGCCAGCGGTAGCAGGGCCACAGATACGCAGTATTTT. Protein sequence: CASGSRATDTQYF.

CDR3 DNA sequence: TGCGCCAGCAGCGGAGGACTAGCGGGGGGTACAGATACGCAGTATTTT. This gives the protein CASSGGLAGGTDTQYF. V and J are TRBV5-1 and TRBJ2-3, with 14 bases that match TRBD2. The CDR3 sequence is 16 residues long. After removal of 4 bases from V and 3 bases from J, the junction contained 4 bases not matched to a gene. CDR1 SGHRS and CDR2 YFSETQ come from the germline V gene.

The J gene is TRBJ2-3, the V gene TRBV7-2, with TRBD1 identical over 12 bases. The CDR3 covers 19 residues. Looked up from germline, CDR1 is SGHTA and CDR2 is FQGNSA. The V gene end was trimmed by 5 bases and the J gene end by 5 bases; junction bases not matched to a gene: 17. CDR3 in amino acids: CASSLDPGQGAILVDTQYF. For the CDR3, the DNA is TGTGCCAGCAGCCTAGACCCGGGACAGGGGGCGATACTGGTAGATACGCAGTATTTT. Using reference TRBV7-2 and TRBJ2-3 for the parts outside the CDR3, the full variable domain is GAGVSQSPSNKVTEKGKDVELRCDPISGHTALYWYRQSLGQGLEFLIYFQGNSAPDKSGLPSDRFSAERTGGSVSTLTIQRTQQEDSAVYLCASSLDPGQGAILVDTQYFGPGTRLTVL.

The CDR3 spells CASSPRSDTGELFF. Written as DNA, the CDR3 is TGTGCCAGCAGCCCCAGGAGTGACACCGGGGAGCTGTTTTTT. The chain joins TRBV27 to TRBJ2-2, with D uncertain. V was cut by 6 bases and J by 3 bases, with 11 bases left in between. The CDR3 consists of 14 residues. CDR1 and CDR2 (germline): MNHEY, SMNVEV (reference sequence).

The chain employs TRBV18 and TRBJ2-7; 8 bases are a match to TRBD1. From germline, CDR1 is KGHSH and CDR2 LQKENI. Trimming cost V 0 bases and J 3 bases; bases outside gene matches: 1. This CDR3 comprises 14 residues. Here the CDR3 DNA reads TGTGCCAGCTCACCACCGGACAGGGACTACGAGCAGTACTTC. Encoded protein: CASSPPDRDYEQYF.

CDR3 region: CASSGTGQSTEAFF. The CDR3 region has the DNA TGCGCCAGCAGCGGGACAGGGCAATCCACTGAAGCTTTCTTT. The chain carries TRBV5-1 and TRBJ1-1; TRBD1 agrees at 9 bases. The CDR3 has 14 amino acids. With V trimmed by 4 bases and J by 4 bases, 5 bases remained unmatched. The germline V gene has CDR1 SGHRS and CDR2 YFSETQ.

The chain has TRBV6-6 and TRBJ2-7; TRBD1 agrees at 8 bases. The CDR3 has 15 amino acids. Germline trimming cut 0 bases from V and 7 bases from J; bases unmatched to any gene: 8. The germline V gene has CDR1 MNHNY and CDR2 SVGAGI (reference sequence). The CDR3 DNA reads TGTGCCAGCAGTTACTCGGGGCAGGGGGCTCGGGAGCAGTACTTC. Its protein is CASSYSGQGAREQYF.

The chain employs TRBV11-3 and TRBJ2-1; 11 nucleotides match TRBD2. Germline-derived CDR1 and CDR2 are SGHNT and YENEEA. Trimming cost V 5 bases and J 7 bases; bases outside gene matches: 7. The CDR3 extends over 15 amino acids. CDR3 DNA sequence: TGTGCCAGCAGCCTAACTAGCGGGGGTGAGAATGAGCAGTTCTTC. Its protein product is CASSLTSGGENEQFF.

The chain links TRBV7-3 to TRBJ1-5; no definite D call. This CDR3 is built from 13 residues. V lost 2 bases, J lost 3 bases, and 5 bases lay in between. Germline V CDR1 and CDR2: SGHTA, FQGTGA. CDR3 coding DNA: TGTGCCAGCAGCTTAGGGATCAATCAGCCCCAGCATTTT. It codes for CASSLGINQPQHF.

This clone was found a few times. This sequence joins TRBV4-1 and TRBJ1-1, with a possible D match to TRBD1 (5 bases). In germline, CDR1 is MGHRA, CDR2 YSYEKL. The germline V and J ends were trimmed by 2 bases and 3 bases, with 13 bases remaining between them. This CDR3 has 15 amino acids. The CDR3 coding sequence is TGCGCCAGCAGCCAAAGACAGACTGGGGACACTGAAGCTTTCTTT. It yields the protein CASSQRQTGDTEAFF.

The V call is TRBV28, the J call TRBJ1-5; no firm D call. The CDR3 runs 15 residues. Germline lookup yields CDR1 MDHEN and CDR2 SYDVKM. V gave up 4 bases and J gave up 5 bases, with 15 bases separating them. CDR3 residues: CASSSYTLVDQPQHF. CDR3 nucleotides: TGTGCCAGCAGTTCGTATACCCTAGTGGATCAGCCCCAGCATTTT.

The chain has TRBV5-1 and TRBJ2-6, with D maybe TRBD1 (6 bases). V was clipped by 4 bases and J by 4 bases, with 18 bases between them. Germline CDR1 reads SGHRS; CDR2 reads YFSETQ. The CDR3 sequence is 17 residues long. The CDR3, as DNA: TGCGCCAGCAGCGGAACAACAGGGTTTTCAGGGGCCAACGTCCTGACTTTC. Its translation is CASSGTTGFSGANVLTF.